This paragraph reports one T cell receptor beta chain. Its antigen is not known. The sample is drawn from a study of early T cells in non-severe SARS-CoV-2 infection. Study background: Unsorted whole-blood RNA was sequenced in bulk, leaving chains unpaired. General observations from the study: Private and CD4 specificities were missed by VDJdb matching, skewed to anti-spike CD8.

Unique molecular identifiers (one per individual cDNA molecule) were attached. MiXCR, run by TCRdb on the 5' RACE reads, gives a single entry per CDR3 protein. The table shows tens of thousands of distinct CDR3 sequences, with approximately 8% occurring only once. Sequencing input: whole blood. The source of this sequence is an adult who was a healthcare worker with PCR-confirmed SARS-CoV-2 infection or an uninfected control (not recorded which).

The CDR3, as DNA: TGTGCCAGCAGCGTAAGACCACTAGCGGTGAACACCGGGGAGCTGTTTTTT. Protein: CASSVRPLAVNTGELFF. V is TRBV9 and J is TRBJ2-2; the match to TRBD2 covers 8 bases. The germline CDR1 and CDR2 sequences are SGDLS and YYNGEE. V was clipped by 1 base and J by 1 base; unmatched bases: 6. This CDR3 spans 17 amino acids.